This T cell receptor beta chain was documented in a study of early T cells in non-severe SARS-CoV-2 infection. Study-level results: In VDJdb matching, anti-spike CD8 responses were favored while private and CD4 specificities went missing.

This CDR3 has 15 amino acids. V dropped 0 bases and J dropped 7 bases, with 14 bases sitting between them. Germline CDR1 reads SGHKS; CDR2 reads YYEKEE (reference sequence). Each CDR3 protein gets one entry after TCRdb re-called the 5' RACE reads with MiXCR. The repertoire holds approximately 99,000 distinct CDR3 sequences, with 12% as singletons. Remarks on this clonotype: What it binds is not known.

The sequencing sample was made of whole blood. This clonotype was obtained from an adult who was a healthcare worker with PCR-confirmed SARS-CoV-2 infection or an uninfected control (not recorded which). J is TRBJ2-1 and V is TRBV5-5; D uncertain. The CDR3 loop reads CASSLEGGRVNEQFF. CDR3 nucleotides: TGTGCCAGCAGCTTGGAGGGCGGCCGAGTTAATGAGCAGTTCTTC.